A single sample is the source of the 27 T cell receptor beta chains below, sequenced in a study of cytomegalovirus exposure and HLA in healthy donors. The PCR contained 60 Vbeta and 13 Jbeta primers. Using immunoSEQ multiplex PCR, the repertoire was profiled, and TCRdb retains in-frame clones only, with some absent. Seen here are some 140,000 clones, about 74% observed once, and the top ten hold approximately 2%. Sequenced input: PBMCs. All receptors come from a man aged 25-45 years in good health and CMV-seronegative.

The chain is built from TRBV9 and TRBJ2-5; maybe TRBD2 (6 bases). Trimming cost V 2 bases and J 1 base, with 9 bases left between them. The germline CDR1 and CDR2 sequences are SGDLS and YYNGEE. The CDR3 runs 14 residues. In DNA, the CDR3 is TGTGCCAGCAGCGTGGCGGGACTCCAAGAGACCCAGTACTTC. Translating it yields CASSVAGLQETQYF. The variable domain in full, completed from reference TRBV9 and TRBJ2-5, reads DSGVTQTPKHLITATGQRVTLRCSPRSGDLSVYWYQQSLDQGLQFLIQYYNGEERAKGNILERFSAQQFPDLHSELNLSSLELGDSALYFCASSVAGLQETQYFGPGTRLLVL.

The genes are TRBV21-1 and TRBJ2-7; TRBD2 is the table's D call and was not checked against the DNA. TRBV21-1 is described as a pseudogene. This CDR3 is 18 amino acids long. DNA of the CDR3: TGTGCCAGCAGCAAAGCGAAATCACTGACTAGCGGAACCTACGAGCAGTACTTC. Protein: CASSKAKSLTSGTYEQYF.

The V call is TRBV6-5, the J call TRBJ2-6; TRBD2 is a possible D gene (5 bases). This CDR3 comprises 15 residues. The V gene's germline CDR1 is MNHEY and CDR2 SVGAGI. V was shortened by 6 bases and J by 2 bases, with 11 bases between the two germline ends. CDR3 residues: CASREDSAGANVLTF. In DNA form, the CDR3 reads TGTGCCAGCAGGGAGGACTCCGCTGGGGCCAACGTCCTGACTTTC.

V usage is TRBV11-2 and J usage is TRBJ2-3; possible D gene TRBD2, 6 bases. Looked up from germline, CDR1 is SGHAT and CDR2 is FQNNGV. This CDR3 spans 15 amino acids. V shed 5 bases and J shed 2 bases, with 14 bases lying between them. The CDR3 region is CASSGSGIFTDTQYF. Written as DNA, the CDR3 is TGTGCCAGCAGCGGTAGCGGCATCTTCACAGATACGCAGTATTTT.

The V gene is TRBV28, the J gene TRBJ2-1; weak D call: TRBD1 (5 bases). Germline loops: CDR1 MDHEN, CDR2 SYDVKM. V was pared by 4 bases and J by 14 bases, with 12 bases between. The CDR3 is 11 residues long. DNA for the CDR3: TGTGCCAGCAGTTACCAGGGTAGGAAGTTCTTC. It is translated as CASSYQGRKFF.

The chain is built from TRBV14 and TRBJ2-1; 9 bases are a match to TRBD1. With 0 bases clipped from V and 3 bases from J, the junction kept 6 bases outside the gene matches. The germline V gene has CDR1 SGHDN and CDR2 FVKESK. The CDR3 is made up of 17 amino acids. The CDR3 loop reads CASSQDRGDRVYNEQFF. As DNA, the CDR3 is TGTGCCAGCAGCCAAGATCGCGGGGACAGGGTCTACAATGAGCAGTTCTTC.

The CDR3 sequence: CASSEERAYEQYF. The CDR3 nucleotides are TGTGCCAGCAGTGAAGAGCGGGCCTACGAGCAGTACTTC. The chain has TRBV6-1 and TRBJ2-7; D possibly corresponds to TRBD2 (6 bases). With 1 base removed from V and 2 bases from J, the gap between germline ends came to 6 bases. Germline assignment: CDR1 MNHNS and CDR2 SASEGT. The CDR3 is 13 amino acids.

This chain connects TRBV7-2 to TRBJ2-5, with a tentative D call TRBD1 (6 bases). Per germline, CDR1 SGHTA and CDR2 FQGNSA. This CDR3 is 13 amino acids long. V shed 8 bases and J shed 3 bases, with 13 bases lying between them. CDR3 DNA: TGTGCCAGCCGGGCAGGGGTTGAAGAGACCCAGTACTTC. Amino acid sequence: CASRAGVEETQYF.

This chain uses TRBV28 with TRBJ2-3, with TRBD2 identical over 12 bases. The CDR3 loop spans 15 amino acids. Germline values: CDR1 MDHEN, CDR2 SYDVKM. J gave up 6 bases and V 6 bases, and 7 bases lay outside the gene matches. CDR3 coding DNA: TGTGCCAGCAGACTAGCGGGAGGCCCTAGGGATACGCAGTATTTT. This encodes CASRLAGGPRDTQYF.

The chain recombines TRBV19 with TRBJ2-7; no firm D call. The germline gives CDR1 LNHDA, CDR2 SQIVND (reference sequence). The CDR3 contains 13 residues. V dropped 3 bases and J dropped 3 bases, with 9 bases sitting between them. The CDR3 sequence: CASSIVELYEQYF. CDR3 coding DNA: TGTGCCAGTAGTATTGTCGAGCTCTACGAGCAGTACTTC.

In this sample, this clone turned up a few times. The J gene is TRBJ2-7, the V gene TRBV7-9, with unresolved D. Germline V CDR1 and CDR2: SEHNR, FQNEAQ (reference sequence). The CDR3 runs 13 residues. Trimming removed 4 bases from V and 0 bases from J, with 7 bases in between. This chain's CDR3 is CASSSDISYEQYF. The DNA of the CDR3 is TGTGCCAGCAGCTCCGACATCTCCTACGAGCAGTACTTC.

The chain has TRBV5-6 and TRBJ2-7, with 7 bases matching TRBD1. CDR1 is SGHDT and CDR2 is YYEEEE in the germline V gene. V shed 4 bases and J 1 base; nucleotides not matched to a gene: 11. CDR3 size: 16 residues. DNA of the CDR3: TGTGCCAGCAGCATCTTGACAGGGTACCGTTCCTACGAGCAGTACTTC. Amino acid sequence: CASSILTGYRSYEQYF.

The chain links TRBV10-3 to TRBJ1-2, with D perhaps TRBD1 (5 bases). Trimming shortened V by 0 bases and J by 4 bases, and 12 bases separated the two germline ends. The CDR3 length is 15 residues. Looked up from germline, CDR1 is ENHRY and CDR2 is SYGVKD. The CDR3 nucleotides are TGTGCCATCAGTGAGTCGGGCCAGGGATTCTATGGCTACACCTTC. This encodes CAISESGQGFYGYTF.

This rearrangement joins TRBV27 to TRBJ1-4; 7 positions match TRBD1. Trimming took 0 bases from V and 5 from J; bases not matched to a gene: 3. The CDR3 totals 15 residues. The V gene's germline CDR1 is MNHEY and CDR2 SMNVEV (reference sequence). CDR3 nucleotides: TGTGCCAGCAGTTTATCCCCGGGACAGAATGAAAAACTGTTTTTT. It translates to CASSLSPGQNEKLFF. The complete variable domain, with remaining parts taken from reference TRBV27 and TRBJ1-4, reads EAQVTQNPRYLITVTGKKLTVTCSQNMNHEYMSWYRQDPGLGLRQIYYSMNVEVTDKGDVPEGYKVSRKEKRNFPLILESPSPNQTSLYFCASSLSPGQNEKLFFGSGTQLSVL.

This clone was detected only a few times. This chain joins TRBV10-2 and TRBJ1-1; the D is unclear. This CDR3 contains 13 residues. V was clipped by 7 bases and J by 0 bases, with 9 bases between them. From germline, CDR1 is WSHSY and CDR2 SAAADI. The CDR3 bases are TGCGCCAGCACGGGAATCCTGAACACTGAAGCTTTCTTT. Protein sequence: CASTGILNTEAFF.

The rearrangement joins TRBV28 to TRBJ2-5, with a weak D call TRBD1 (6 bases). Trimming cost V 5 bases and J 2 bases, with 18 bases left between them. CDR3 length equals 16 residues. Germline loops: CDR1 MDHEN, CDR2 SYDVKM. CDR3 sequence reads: CASSLPGDTLQETQYF. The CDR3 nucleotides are TGTGCCAGCAGTCTACCAGGGGACACTCTACAAGAGACCCAGTACTTC.

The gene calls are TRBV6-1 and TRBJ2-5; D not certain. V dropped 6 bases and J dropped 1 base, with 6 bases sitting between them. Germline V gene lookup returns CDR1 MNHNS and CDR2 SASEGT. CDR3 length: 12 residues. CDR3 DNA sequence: TGTGCCAGCAGGTGGAGCCAAGAGACCCAGTACTTC. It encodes CASRWSQETQYF.

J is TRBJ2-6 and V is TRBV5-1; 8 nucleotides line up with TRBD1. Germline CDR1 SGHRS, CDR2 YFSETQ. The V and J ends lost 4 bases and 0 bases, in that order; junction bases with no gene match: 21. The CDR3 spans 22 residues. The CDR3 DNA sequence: TGCGCCAGCAGCCCCTTGCCCAACTTCGGAGGACAGGGAGCCTCTGGGGCCAACGTCCTGACTTTC. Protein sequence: CASSPLPNFGGQGASGANVLTF.

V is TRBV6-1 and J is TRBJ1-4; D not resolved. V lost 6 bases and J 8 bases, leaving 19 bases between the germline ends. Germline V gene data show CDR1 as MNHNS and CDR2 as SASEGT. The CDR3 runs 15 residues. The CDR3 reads CASRIGIETGEKLFF. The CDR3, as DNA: TGTGCCAGCAGGATTGGGATTGAGACGGGAGAAAAACTGTTTTTT.

CDR3 region: CATSGTVNTEAFF. The CDR3 region has the DNA TGTGCCACCAGCGGGACAGTGAACACTGAAGCTTTCTTT. The chain links TRBV15 to TRBJ1-1, with 7 bases matching TRBD1. Germline values: CDR1 LNHNV, CDR2 YYDKDF (reference sequence). V trimming: 5 bases; J trimming: 0 bases; junction bases outside the gene matches: 0. This CDR3 contains 13 residues.

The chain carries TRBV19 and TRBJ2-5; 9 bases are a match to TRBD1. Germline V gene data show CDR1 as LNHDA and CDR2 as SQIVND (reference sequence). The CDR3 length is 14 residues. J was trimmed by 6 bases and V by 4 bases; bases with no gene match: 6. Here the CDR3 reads CASSTTGGRQTQYF. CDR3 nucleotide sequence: TGTGCCAGTAGTACTACAGGGGGCCGACAGACCCAGTACTTC. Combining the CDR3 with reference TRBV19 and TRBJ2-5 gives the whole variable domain DGGITQSPKYLFRKEGQNVTLSCEQNLNHDAMYWYRQDPGQGLRLIYYSQIVNDFQKGDIAEGYSVSREKKESFPLTVTSAQKNPTAFYLCASSTTGGRQTQYFGPGTRLLVL.

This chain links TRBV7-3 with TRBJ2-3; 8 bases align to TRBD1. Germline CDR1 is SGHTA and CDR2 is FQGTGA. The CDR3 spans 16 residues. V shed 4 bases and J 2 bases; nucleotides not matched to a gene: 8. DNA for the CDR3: TGTGCCAGCAGCTATACAGGGGGATGGCACACAGATACGCAGTATTTT. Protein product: CASSYTGGWHTDTQYF.

CDR3 residues: CAWSVGGQQETQYF. In DNA, the CDR3 is TGTGCCTGGAGTGTAGGGGGTCAACAAGAGACCCAGTACTTC. The V gene is TRBV30, the J gene TRBJ2-5; weak D call: TRBD1 (6 bases). CDR1 is GTSNPN, CDR2 SVGIG, per germline (reference sequence). V was trimmed by 0 bases and J by 2 bases, leaving 10 bases between them. The CDR3 is 14 residues long.

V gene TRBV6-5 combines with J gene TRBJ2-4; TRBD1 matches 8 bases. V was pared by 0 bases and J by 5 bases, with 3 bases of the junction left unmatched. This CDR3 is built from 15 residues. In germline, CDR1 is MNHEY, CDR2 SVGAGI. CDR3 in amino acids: CASSYSGTGQNIQYF. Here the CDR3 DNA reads TGTGCCAGCAGTTACTCGGGGACAGGACAAAACATTCAGTACTTC.

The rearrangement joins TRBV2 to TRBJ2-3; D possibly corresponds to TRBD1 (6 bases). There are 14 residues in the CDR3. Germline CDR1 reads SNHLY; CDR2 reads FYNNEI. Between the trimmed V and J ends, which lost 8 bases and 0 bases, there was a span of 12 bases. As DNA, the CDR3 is TGTGCCAGCGGGACAACGGCTAGCACAGATACGCAGTATTTT. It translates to CASGTTASTDTQYF. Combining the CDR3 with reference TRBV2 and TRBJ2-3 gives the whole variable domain EPEVTQTPSHQVTQMGQEVILRCVPISNHLYFYWYRQILGQKVEFLVSFYNNEISEKSEIFDDQFSVERPDGSNFTLKIRSTKLEDSAMYFCASGTTASTDTQYFGPGTRLTVL.

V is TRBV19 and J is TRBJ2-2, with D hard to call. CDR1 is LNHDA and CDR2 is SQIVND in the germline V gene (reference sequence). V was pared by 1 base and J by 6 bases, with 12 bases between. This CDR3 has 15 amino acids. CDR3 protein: CASSIGNRRAGELFF. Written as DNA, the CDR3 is TGTGCCAGTAGTATAGGGAACAGACGAGCCGGGGAGCTGTTTTTT.

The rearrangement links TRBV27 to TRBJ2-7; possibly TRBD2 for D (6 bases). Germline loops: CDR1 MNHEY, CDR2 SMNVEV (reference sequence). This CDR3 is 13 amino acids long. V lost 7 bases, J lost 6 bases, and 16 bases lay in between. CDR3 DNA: TGTGCCAGCAAGTTCTACGGGGGTCGCGAGCAGTACTTC. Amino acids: CASKFYGGREQYF.